These 13 T cell receptor beta chains originate from one sample sequenced in a study of a mutant IDH1 vaccine in newly diagnosed glioma. No antigen has been assigned to these receptors. Time point indicated: week 35, safety follow-up. The content of each vaccine dose was 300 ug of mutant IDH1 20-mer peptide, and topical imiquimod accompanied it. The assay was immunoSEQ multiplex PCR, and TCRdb's table has in-frame clones only and misses some. The profile covers around 69,000 clones, with approximately 86% appearing a single time and approximately 2% taken by the ten largest. The source was PBMCs, collected from a glioma patient whose treatment included an IDH1 peptide vaccine. The receptor set was obtained from a man aged 25 to 40 with glioma.

This chain connects TRBV7-9 to TRBJ1-6, with a possible D match to TRBD1 (5 bases). V shed 1 base and J shed 12 bases, with 7 bases lying between them. Germline-derived CDR1 and CDR2 are SEHNR and FQNEAQ (reference sequence). This CDR3 is built from 12 residues. The CDR3 sequence is CASSLGDQPLHF. CDR3 nucleotides: TGTGCCAGCAGCTTAGGGGACCAACCCCTCCACTTT.

The genes are TRBV21-1 and TRBJ1-1; the table names TRBD1, a call not compared with the DNA. TRBV21-1 is annotated as a pseudogene. The CDR3 is 17 residues long. The CDR3 DNA is TGTGCCAGCAGCAAGGACTGGACAGGGGGATTGAACACTGAAGCTTTCTTT. Translated, it gives CASSKDWTGGLNTEAFF.

This clone occurred once. The chain joins TRBV30 to TRBJ2-5, with 7 bases identical to TRBD2. The junction had 8 bases not matched to a gene; V was cut back by 4 bases and J by 6 bases. Germline CDR1 and CDR2: GTSNPN and SVGIG (reference sequence). The CDR3 consists of 13 residues. The DNA for the CDR3 is TGTGCCTGGACTACGGGGGGTGCGAAGACCCAGTACTTC. Its translation: CAWTTGGAKTQYF. Looking up the rest from reference TRBV30 and TRBJ2-5 gives the full variable domain: SQTIHQWPATLVQPVGSPLSLECTVEGTSNPNLYWYRQAAGRGLQLLFYSVGIGQISSEVPQNLSASRPQDRQFILSSKKLLLSDSGFYLCAWTTGGAKTQYFGPGTRLLVL.

The chain uses TRBV27 and TRBJ1-1; 11 nucleotides line up with TRBD1. This CDR3 spans 16 amino acids. V was pared by 1 base and J by 4 bases, with 5 bases of the junction left unmatched. CDR1 MNHEY and CDR2 SMNVEV come from the germline V gene (reference sequence). For the CDR3, the DNA is TGTGCCAGCAGTTTATTTGGGACAGGGGGTGGCACTGAAGCTTTCTTT. It is translated as CASSLFGTGGGTEAFF.

J is TRBJ2-5 and V is TRBV5-1; 8 bases are shared with TRBD1. V was pared by 0 bases and J by 0 bases, with 1 base of the junction left unmatched. The CDR3 covers 15 residues. The V gene's germline CDR1 is SGHRS and CDR2 YFSETQ. The CDR3 region is CASSLGDRYQETQYF. CDR3 nucleotides: TGCGCCAGCAGCTTGGGGGACAGGTACCAAGAGACCCAGTACTTC.

This chain links TRBV11-2 with TRBJ2-3; D perhaps matches TRBD2 (6 bases). CDR3 length: 13 amino acids. V was shortened by 5 bases and J by 5 bases, with 11 bases between the two germline ends. Looked up from germline, CDR1 is SGHAT and CDR2 is FQNNGV. The chain's CDR3 is CASSPRLVDTQYF. Here the CDR3 DNA reads TGTGCCAGCAGCCCAAGACTAGTAGATACGCAGTATTTT. The whole variable domain, filled in from reference TRBV11-2 and TRBJ2-3, reads EAGVAQSPRYKIIEKRQSVAFWCNPISGHATLYWYQQILGQGPKLLIQFQNNGVVDDSQLPKDRFSAERLKGVDSTLKIQPAKLEDSAVYLCASSPRLVDTQYFGPGTRLTVL.

The J gene is TRBJ2-1, the V gene TRBV9; D perhaps matches TRBD1 (6 bases). Trimming took off 1 base at V and 2 bases at J, with 10 bases between the two ends. The CDR3 runs 15 residues. Germline loops: CDR1 SGDLS, CDR2 YYNGEE. The CDR3 protein is CASSVQGTAYNEQFF. In DNA, the CDR3 is TGTGCCAGCAGCGTACAGGGGACGGCCTACAATGAGCAGTTCTTC.

The chain combines TRBV29-1 with TRBJ1-2, with D perhaps TRBD1 (6 bases). The CDR3 is 11 residues long. From germline, CDR1 is SQVTM and CDR2 ANQGSEA. The V end was cut by 8 bases, the J end by 7 bases, with 14 bases between. CDR3 in DNA: TGCAGCATTGCAGGGGCCAGTGGCTACACCTTC. Protein product: CSIAGASGYTF.

CDR3 DNA: TGCACCAGCAGCCCGGGGGGATTGGGGGGGCATTCGCTGTACCAAGAGACCCAGTACTTC. Translating it yields CTSSPGGLGGHSLYQETQYF. This chain joins TRBV1 and TRBJ2-5; the D call of TRBD2 is as the table states it, not checked on the DNA. TRBV1 is termed a pseudogene. The CDR3 totals 20 residues.

Only a few counts were recorded for this clone. The chain joins TRBV7-9 to TRBJ1-2; 8 bases line up with TRBD1. V trimming: 3 bases; J trimming: 2 bases; junction bases outside the gene matches: 2. Germline CDR1 reads SEHNR; CDR2 reads FQNEAQ (reference sequence). The CDR3 is 14 residues long. CDR3 sequence reads: CASSFTGGNYGYTF. CDR3 sequence (DNA): TGTGCCAGCAGCTTCACAGGGGGGAACTATGGCTACACCTTC.

With respect to this clone: An end of the junction does not agree with germline; a read error may underlie this. The chain employs TRBV7-2 and TRBJ2-5; D not resolved. The germline V gene encodes CDR1 SGHTA and CDR2 FQGNSA. The CDR3 sequence is 13 residues long. The CDR3 nucleotides read TGTGCCAGCAGCTTCGGTCCCCAAGGGACCCAGTACTTC. Amino acid sequence: CASSFGPQGTQYF.

The chain joins TRBV6-1 to TRBJ2-1; 10 bases align to TRBD2. The V segment lost 4 bases and the J segment 0 bases; nucleotides outside the gene matches: 15. The CDR3 runs to 20 residues. Germline V gene lookup returns CDR1 MNHNS and CDR2 SASEGT. This chain's CDR3 is CASSGAPASGGPSSYNEQFF. The CDR3 DNA reads as TGTGCCAGCAGTGGGGCCCCGGCTAGCGGGGGACCGAGCTCCTACAATGAGCAGTTCTTC.

The chain employs TRBV2 and TRBJ1-1; D gene unclear. The CDR3 extends over 13 amino acids. V was shortened by 8 bases and J by 1 base, with 11 bases between the two germline ends. The germline V gene has CDR1 SNHLY and CDR2 FYNNEI. The CDR3 reads CASADLGNTEAFF. The CDR3 bases are TGTGCCAGCGCGGACCTGGGGAACACTGAAGCTTTCTTT.